This TCR beta chain was sequenced in a study of tumor T cells in aggressive B-cell lymphoma. Germline CDR1 reads SGHTA; CDR2 reads FQGTGA. This CDR3 has 14 amino acids. V lost 5 bases and J lost 9; bases outside the gene matches: 9. Assay used: immunoSEQ multiplex PCR; TCRdb lists only in-frame clones, some missing. The sample has roughly 8,100 clones, under 85% seen once. The source is an adult with diffuse large B cell lymphoma. The chain links TRBV7-3 to TRBJ2-2, with 7 positions matching TRBD1. Input material: tumor tissue. This chain's CDR3 is CASSINRDSRELFF. The CDR3 DNA is TGTGCCAGCAGCATTAACCGGGACAGCAGGGAGCTGTTTTTT.